This passage covers 23 T cell receptor beta chains from one sample sequenced in a study of T cell responses to AZD1222 COVID-19 vaccine. TCRdb's table, derived via immunoSEQ multiplex PCR, lists solely in-frame clones and lacks some. The sample has roughly 70,000 clones, roughly 80% seen once. Specimen: peripheral blood, collected 28 days after the second AZD1222 dose. These receptors were taken from an adult who received the AZD1222 COVID-19 vaccine.

The chain is built from TRBV11-2 and TRBJ2-3, with 11 bases that match TRBD2. V shed 5 bases and J 3 bases; nucleotides not matched to a gene: 10. The CDR3 totals 17 residues. CDR1 and CDR2 (germline): SGHAT, FQNNGV. The CDR3 region is CASSPLLAGGPTDTQYF. CDR3 in DNA: TGTGCCAGCAGCCCCCTTTTAGCGGGGGGGCCTACAGATACGCAGTATTTT.

V gene TRBV5-3 combines with J gene TRBJ1-3; no definite D call. TRBV5-3 is flagged as an ORF with uncertain function. This CDR3 region has 20 residues. V was trimmed by 4 bases and J by 0 bases, leaving 26 bases between them. The CDR3, as DNA: TGTGCCAGAAGCCCCGACAAGGGCCCAGGATTGGAGCCCTCTGGAAACACCATATATTTT. Protein product: CARSPDKGPGLEPSGNTIYF.

This clone has only one observation. The genes are TRBV5-1 and TRBJ2-5; TRBD2 matches at 7 bases. Germline loops: CDR1 SGHRS, CDR2 YFSETQ. The CDR3 is made up of 13 amino acids. The CDR3 loop reads CLSAGDNQETQYF. CDR3 DNA sequence: TGCCTCTCGGCGGGGGATAACCAAGAGACCCAGTACTTC.

This chain connects TRBV9 to TRBJ2-5; 11 bases map to TRBD2. Germline V gene lookup returns CDR1 SGDLS and CDR2 YYNGEE. The CDR3 contains 17 residues. V trimming: 2 bases; J trimming: 1 base; junction bases outside the gene matches: 7. The CDR3 region is CASSVATGTSGQETQYF. The DNA of the CDR3 is TGTGCCAGCAGCGTCGCCACCGGGACTAGCGGCCAAGAGACCCAGTACTTC.

In its sample, this clone was seen a few times. The V and J genes are TRBV20-1 and TRBJ2-5; D is unclear. The CDR3 totals 11 residues. Looked up from germline, CDR1 is DFQATT and CDR2 is SNEGSKA (reference sequence). CDR3 sequence reads: CSKPVQWTQYF. The CDR3 bases are TGCAGCAAACCAGTCCAGTGGACCCAGTACTTC.

This chain connects TRBV9 to TRBJ1-3; 8 positions match TRBD1. The length of the CDR3 is 16 residues. Germline loops: CDR1 SGDLS, CDR2 YYNGEE. The trim removed 0 bases at V and 4 bases at J, leaving 6 bases unmatched. The CDR3 loop reads CASSVEDRVSGNTIYF. CDR3 bases: TGTGCCAGCAGCGTAGAGGACAGGGTTTCGGGAAACACCATATATTTT. Variable domain in full (rest from reference TRBV9 and TRBJ1-3): DSGVTQTPKHLITATGQRVTLRCSPRSGDLSVYWYQQSLDQGLQFLIQYYNGEERAKGNILERFSAQQFPDLHSELNLSSLELGDSALYFCASSVEDRVSGNTIYFGEGSWLTVV.

This clone has just one count. V usage is TRBV9 and J usage is TRBJ1-1; perhaps TRBD1 as D (5 bases). The CDR3 is made up of 17 amino acids. Trimming took off 4 bases at V and 0 bases at J, with 19 bases between the two ends. Germline values: CDR1 SGDLS, CDR2 YYNGEE. The CDR3 sequence: CASSSRRAGQLNTEAFF. DNA of the CDR3: TGTGCCAGCAGCTCCCGGAGGGCAGGGCAACTGAACACTGAAGCTTTCTTT.

The chain joins TRBV4-1 to TRBJ2-5; D remains unclear. Germline CDR1 is MGHRA and CDR2 is YSYEKL. CDR3 size: 14 residues. Between the trimmed V and J ends, which lost 0 bases and 7 bases, there was a span of 12 bases. In DNA, the CDR3 is TGCGCCAGCAGCCAAGAGCGAGGCTGGGGGACCCAGTACTTC. Amino acids: CASSQERGWGTQYF.

With regard to this clone: One end of the junction varies from germline; a read error may be responsible. Other DNA sequences from this sample encode an identical CDR3 as well. The gene calls are TRBV18 and TRBJ2-4, with no clear D. This CDR3 spans 15 amino acids. Germline V CDR1 and CDR2: KGHSH, LQKENI. DNA of the CDR3: TGCGCCAGCTCACCACCGAGCCTAGCCAAAAACATTCAGTACTTC. Amino acids: CASSPPSLAKNIQYF.

The chain uses TRBV18 and TRBJ1-1; D is undetermined. Germline loops: CDR1 KGHSH, CDR2 LQKENI. The CDR3 totals 13 residues. V was clipped by 5 bases and J by 1 base, with 8 bases between them. CDR3 DNA sequence: TGTGCCAGCTCAGAGGAGGGGAACACTGAAGCTTTCTTT. It specifies CASSEEGNTEAFF.

This rearrangement joins TRBV18 to TRBJ1-1, with D perhaps TRBD1 (5 bases). Germline V gene data show CDR1 as KGHSH and CDR2 as LQKENI. This CDR3 has 15 residues. Trimming removed 2 bases at V and 4 bases at J, with 14 bases between. CDR3 protein: CASSPWGDESTEAFF. In DNA, the CDR3 is TGTGCCAGCTCACCATGGGGGGATGAGAGCACTGAAGCTTTCTTT.

The V call is TRBV5-1, the J call TRBJ2-5, with no clear D. The CDR3 totals 14 residues. Trimming cost V 0 bases and J 5 bases, with 11 bases left between them. CDR1 and CDR2 (germline): SGHRS, YFSETQ. The CDR3 is CASSLGFSGETQYF. The CDR3 coding sequence is TGCGCCAGCAGCTTGGGATTCAGTGGTGAGACCCAGTACTTC.

This clone was counted once. This chain uses TRBV28 with TRBJ1-1; D uncertain. This CDR3 spans 15 amino acids. Deletions cut 2 bases from V and 7 bases from J, with 17 bases between. Germline CDR1 and CDR2: MDHEN and SYDVKM. CDR3 sequence (DNA): TGTGCCAGCAGTTTACGCCCAGCCCTATTCAATGAAGCTTTCTTT. As protein: CASSLRPALFNEAFF.

This sequence joins TRBV29-1 and TRBJ2-1, with D tentatively TRBD1 (5 bases). Germline CDR1 is SQVTM and CDR2 is ANQGSEA. The V end was cut by 4 bases, the J end by 4 bases, with 11 bases between. This CDR3 is 13 amino acids long. CDR3 in DNA: TGCAGCGTTGTCAGGGCAGTTTACAATGAGCAGTTCTTC. Translated: CSVVRAVYNEQFF.

This rearrangement joins TRBV25-1 to TRBJ1-1; no firm D call. The CDR3 has 14 residues. V shed 5 bases and J shed 3 bases, with 13 bases lying between them. CDR1 MGHDK and CDR2 SYGVNS come from the germline V gene. Written as DNA, the CDR3 is TGTGCCAGCAGTCCACTCGGGCGGGACACTGAAGCTTTCTTT. Its translation is CASSPLGRDTEAFF.

CDR3 in DNA: TGCGCCAGCAGCCACGGTACTCTCGAAGGCGGGGAGCTGTTTTTT. Translation gives CASSHGTLEGGELFF. This chain uses TRBV4-1 with TRBJ2-2; D not certain. The CDR3 sequence is 15 residues long. The germline CDR1 and CDR2 sequences are MGHRA and YSYEKL. The ends were cut back, 3 bases at V and 7 bases at J, with 15 bases in the middle.

The rearrangement joins TRBV5-8 to TRBJ1-5; D gene unclear. Trimming shortened V by 1 base and J by 0 bases, and 8 bases separated the two germline ends. Germline lookup yields CDR1 SGHTS and CDR2 YDEGEE. The CDR3 runs 15 residues. The CDR3 nucleotides are TGTGCCAGCAGCTTGATTGGCTATAGCAATCAGCCCCAGCATTTT. Its translation: CASSLIGYSNQPQHF.

V gene TRBV5-1 combines with J gene TRBJ1-2, with 9 bases aligning to TRBD1. Germline CDR1 is SGHRS and CDR2 is YFSETQ. V trimming: 6 bases; J trimming: 2 bases; junction bases outside the gene matches: 5. The CDR3 totals 14 residues. Here the CDR3 DNA reads TGCGCCAGCACGGGACAGGGTGACAACTATGGCTACACCTTC. Translating gives CASTGQGDNYGYTF.

V gene TRBV28 combines with J gene TRBJ1-2; TRBD1 might be the D (5 bases). The CDR3 extends over 14 amino acids. The germline CDR1 and CDR2 sequences are MDHEN and SYDVKM. Trimming removed 7 bases at V and 4 bases at J, with 16 bases between. The CDR3 DNA is TGTGCCAGCACCCTACCGGGGGAACGCTATGGCTACACCTTC. This encodes CASTLPGERYGYTF.

This rearrangement joins TRBV10-2 to TRBJ2-1, with 13 bases matching TRBD2. The ends lost 5 bases at V and 9 bases at J; junction bases unmatched: 7. Germline lookup yields CDR1 WSHSY and CDR2 SAAADI. The length of the CDR3 is 15 residues. The CDR3: CASSRTSGGASEQFF. DNA of the CDR3: TGCGCCAGCAGTCGCACTAGCGGGGGGGCCAGTGAGCAGTTCTTC.

The chain has TRBV30 and TRBJ2-7; D unclear. Germline CDR1 and CDR2: GTSNPN and SVGIG (reference sequence). The V end was cut by 5 bases, the J end by 5 bases, with 13 bases between. The CDR3 spans 12 residues. The CDR3, as DNA: TGTGCCTGGGCGCCCCCGTTCAACGAGCAGTACTTC. Translating it yields CAWAPPFNEQYF. Variable domain in full (rest from reference TRBV30 and TRBJ2-7): SQTIHQWPATLVQPVGSPLSLECTVEGTSNPNLYWYRQAAGRGLQLLFYSVGIGQISSEVPQNLSASRPQDRQFILSSKKLLLSDSGFYLCAWAPPFNEQYFGPGTRLTVT.

The rearrangement links TRBV7-2 to TRBJ2-3, with unresolved D. Trimming removed 5 bases at V and 2 bases at J, with 14 bases between. The germline CDR1 and CDR2 sequences are SGHTA and FQGNSA. This CDR3 spans 15 amino acids. CDR3 sequence (DNA): TGTGCCAGCAGCCGCCACCAAGGGCTCACAGATACGCAGTATTTT. It codes for CASSRHQGLTDTQYF.

This chain links TRBV19 with TRBJ1-2; perhaps TRBD1 as D (5 bases). The CDR3 consists of 15 residues. In germline, CDR1 is LNHDA, CDR2 SQIVND (reference sequence). Trimming took off 5 bases at V and 3 bases at J, with 16 bases between the two ends. The CDR3 bases are TGTGCCAGTAGTCGGGTGGGGGAATTGGACTATGGCTACACCTTC. This gives the protein CASSRVGELDYGYTF.